A selection of T cell receptor beta chains follows, all from one sample in a study of T cells in Graves' hyperthyroidism and ophthalmopathy. TCRdb itself ran the multiplex PCR reads through MiXCR, one entry per CDR3 protein. The sample has hundreds of thousands of distinct CDR3 sequences; 12% to 15% are singletons. The sequencing input was blood. These receptors all come from a woman between 18 and 29 years old with Graves' hyperthyroidism. Both conserved end residues are part of each CDR3. The D gene is left open where the match is weak. Size values are once, few and many counts, or a class for expanded clones, and some rows have none.

D: .; size: many; J: TRBJ2-7; V: TRBV18; DNA: TGTGCCAGCTCACAGGACAGCAAGCGCGAGCAGTACTTC; CDR3: CASSQDSKREQYF
D: .; size: .; J: TRBJ2-7; V: TRBV5-4; DNA: TGTGCCAGCAGCTCGGACGGAGCCTACGAGCAGTACTTC; CDR3: CASSSDGAYEQYF
D: .; size: .; J: TRBJ2-1; V: TRBV9; DNA: TGTGCCAGCAGCTCCCCGAACTGGGTAGGAGACAATGAGCAGTTCTTC; CDR3: CASSSPNWVGDNEQFF
D: .; size: .; J: TRBJ1-2; V: TRBV19; DNA: TGTGCCAGTAGTAGGGGAGGGGACGACTATGGCTACACCTTC; CDR3: CASSRGGDDYGYTF
D: .; size: many; J: TRBJ2-2; V: TRBV13; DNA: TGTGCCAGCAGCCCACGATGGACCGGGGAGCTGTTTTTT; CDR3: CASSPRWTGELFF
D: TRBD2; size: many; J: TRBJ2-3; V: TRBV7-2; DNA: TGTGCCAGCAGCAACGGTGGGCCGGGGACTAGCGGGCGGGTGCAGTATTTT; CDR3: CASSNGGPGTSGRVQYF
D: .; size: many; J: TRBJ1-4; V: TRBV20-1; DNA: TGCAGTGCTAGAGACGTCGGGCCGAATGAAAAACTGTTTTTT; CDR3: CSARDVGPNEKLFF
D: .; size: many; J: TRBJ1-5; V: TRBV6-1; DNA: TGTGCCAGCAGCGCCTCCCTGGGCGGCAATCAGCCCCAGCATTTT; CDR3: CASSASLGGNQPQHF
D: .; size: few; J: TRBJ1-1; V: TRBV10-3; DNA: TGTGCCATCAGGTCCGAGACTGAAGCTTTCTTT; CDR3: CAIRSETEAFF
D: .; size: .; J: TRBJ2-2; V: TRBV2; DNA: TGTGCCAGCGTACGGGAAGTCCACACCGGGGAGCTGTTTTTT; CDR3: CASVREVHTGELFF
D: .; size: .; J: TRBJ2-7; V: TRBV4-3; DNA: TGCGCCAGCAGCCACTCCGGGACAAAGACCTACGAGCAGTACTTC; CDR3: CASSHSGTKTYEQYF